This TCR beta chain was sequenced for a study of control samples from healthy donors and cancer patients. Assay used: immunoSEQ multiplex PCR; TCRdb lists only in-frame clones, some missing. The data contain 150,000 to 200,000 clones, 90% to 95% of them singletons. The clonotype originates from a woman in her forties in good health. The specimen was blood.

As DNA, the CDR3 is TGCGCCAGCAGCTTACGCCAAGACACAGTCTATGGCTACACCTTC. Protein sequence: CASSLRQDTVYGYTF. The genes are TRBV5-1 and TRBJ1-2, with D uncertain. Per germline, CDR1 SGHRS and CDR2 YFSETQ. V shed 2 bases and J shed 4 bases, with 15 bases lying between them. CDR3 length equals 15 residues.